Shown below are 5 T cell receptor beta chains from a single sample sequenced in a study of blood T cells in healthy people across ages. A second PCR of about 7 to 12 cycles used a sample-barcoded 5' primer and a J-beta primer mix. TCRdb passed the 5' RACE reads through MiXCR, listing each CDR3 protein once. The data show around 990,000 distinct CDR3 sequences, under 40% seen once. The sample comprised blood. These receptors were taken from a man aged 18 to 29 in good health.

This chain's CDR3 is CASSPGSENEQFF. The CDR3 DNA follows: TGTGCCAGCAGCCCGGGTAGTGAAAATGAGCAGTTCTTC. The J gene is TRBJ2-1, the V gene TRBV11-2, with no clear D. V was clipped by 5 bases and J by 7 bases, with 12 bases between them. CDR1 is SGHAT and CDR2 is FQNNGV in the germline V gene. The CDR3 is 13 amino acids.

V and J are TRBV5-1 and TRBJ1-1; no firm D call. The germline gives CDR1 SGHRS, CDR2 YFSETQ. The CDR3 consists of 14 residues. Between the trimmed V and J ends, which lost 2 bases and 0 bases, there was a span of 8 bases. CDR3 protein: CASSFGKVNTEAFF. CDR3 in DNA: TGCGCCAGCAGCTTCGGAAAGGTGAACACTGAAGCTTTCTTT.

This clonotype was recorded a few times. J is TRBJ2-3 and V is TRBV2, with D possibly being TRBD1 or TRBD2 (5 bases each). V dropped 4 bases and J dropped 8 bases, with 22 bases sitting between them. Germline CDR1 is SNHLY and CDR2 is FYNNEI. This CDR3 region has 16 residues. CDR3 sequence reads: CASSGPPGRRSGTQYF. CDR3 DNA: TGTGCCAGCAGTGGTCCCCCGGGACGGAGGTCGGGTACGCAGTATTTT.

The chain has TRBV20-1 and TRBJ1-4; no definite D call. The CDR3 length is 14 residues. V lost 8 bases and J lost 8, with 21 bases in between. The germline CDR1 and CDR2 sequences are DFQATT and SNEGSKA (reference sequence). The CDR3 loop reads CSTQLTPSAEKLFF. DNA of the CDR3: TGCAGTACTCAATTGACACCATCAGCGGAAAAACTGTTTTTT.

This clonotype was picked up many times. The J gene is TRBJ2-3, the V gene TRBV2, with TRBD2 matching 8 bases. This CDR3 has 13 residues. Trimming at V came to 8 bases and at J to 5 bases, leaving 6 bases not matched to a gene. Germline CDR1 is SNHLY and CDR2 is FYNNEI. CDR3 in amino acids: CASVRGGIDTQYF. The CDR3 DNA follows: TGTGCCAGCGTACGGGGGGGAATAGATACGCAGTATTTT.